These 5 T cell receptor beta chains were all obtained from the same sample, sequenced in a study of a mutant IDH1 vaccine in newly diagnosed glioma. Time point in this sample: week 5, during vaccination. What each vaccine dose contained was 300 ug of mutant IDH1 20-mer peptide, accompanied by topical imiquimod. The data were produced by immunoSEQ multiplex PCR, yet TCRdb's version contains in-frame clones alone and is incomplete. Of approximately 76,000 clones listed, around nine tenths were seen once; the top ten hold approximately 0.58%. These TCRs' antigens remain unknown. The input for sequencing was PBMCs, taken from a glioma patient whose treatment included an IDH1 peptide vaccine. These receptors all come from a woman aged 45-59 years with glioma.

Here the CDR3 reads CASSIDLETSPHEQFF. CDR3 DNA sequence: TGTGCCAGTAGTATAGATCTTGAGACTAGTCCCCATGAGCAGTTCTTC. The chain joins TRBV19 to TRBJ2-1, with D possibly being TRBD2 (6 bases). Germline lookup yields CDR1 LNHDA and CDR2 SQIVND (reference sequence). The CDR3 extends over 16 amino acids. Trimming shortened V by 0 bases and J by 8 bases, and 17 bases separated the two germline ends.

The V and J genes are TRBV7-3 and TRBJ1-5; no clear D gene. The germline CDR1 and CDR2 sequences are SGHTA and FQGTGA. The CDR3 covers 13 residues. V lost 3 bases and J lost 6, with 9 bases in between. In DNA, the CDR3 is TGTGCCAGCAGCTTTCGAGACGGTCAGCCCCAGCATTTT. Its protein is CASSFRDGQPQHF.

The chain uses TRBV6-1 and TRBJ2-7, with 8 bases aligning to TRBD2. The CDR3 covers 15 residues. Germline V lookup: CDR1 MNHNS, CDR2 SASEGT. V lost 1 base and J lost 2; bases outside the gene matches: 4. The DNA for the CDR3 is TGTGCCAGCAGTGAAGTAGGGACTAGTCCCTACGAGCAGTACTTC. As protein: CASSEVGTSPYEQYF.

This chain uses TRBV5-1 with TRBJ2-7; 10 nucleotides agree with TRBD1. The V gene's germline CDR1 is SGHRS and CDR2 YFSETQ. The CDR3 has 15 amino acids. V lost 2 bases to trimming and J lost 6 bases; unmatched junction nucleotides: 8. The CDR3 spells CASSLLPGQGSEQYF. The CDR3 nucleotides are TGCGCCAGCAGCTTACTACCGGGACAGGGGAGCGAGCAGTACTTC.

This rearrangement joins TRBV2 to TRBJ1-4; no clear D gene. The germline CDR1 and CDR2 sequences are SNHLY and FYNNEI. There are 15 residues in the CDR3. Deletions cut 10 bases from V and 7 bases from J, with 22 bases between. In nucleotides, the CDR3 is TGTGCCACAACGGGTTCGGACCTGCGAGGTGAAAAACTGTTTTTT. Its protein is CATTGSDLRGEKLFF.